A single sample is the source of the 7 T cell receptor beta chains below, sequenced in a study of control samples from healthy donors and cancer patients. Here immunoSEQ multiplex PCR was the method, and the copy in TCRdb shows in-frame clones only, minus some. The repertoire holds 95,000 to 100,000 clones, roughly 91% seen once, with about 7.8% in the top ten. Sequencing was carried out using blood. These receptor sequences come from a man aged 30 to 39 in good health.

The rearrangement joins TRBV19 to TRBJ2-1, with TRBD1 matching 8 bases. Looked up from germline, CDR1 is LNHDA and CDR2 is SQIVND (reference sequence). Trimming cost V 3 bases and J 10 bases; bases outside gene matches: 8. The CDR3 has 14 residues. In DNA, the CDR3 is TGTGCCAGTAGTATCGACAGGGGACCGGGGGAGCAGTTCTTC. It yields the protein CASSIDRGPGEQFF.

The rearrangement links TRBV5-1 to TRBJ2-5; either TRBD1 or TRBD2 may supply D (7 bases each). From germline, CDR1 is SGHRS and CDR2 YFSETQ. Trimming removed 2 bases at V and 1 base at J, with 12 bases between. This CDR3 is 15 amino acids long. The CDR3 is CASSFPGGAQETQYF. CDR3 coding DNA: TGCGCCAGCAGCTTCCCAGGGGGGGCCCAAGAGACCCAGTACTTC.

The rearrangement links TRBV9 to TRBJ2-3; D gene ambiguous. Germline assignment: CDR1 SGDLS and CDR2 YYNGEE. This CDR3 spans 16 amino acids. V was trimmed by 4 bases and J by 2 bases, leaving 17 bases between them. This CDR3 is CASSSAASVSTDTQYF. CDR3 DNA sequence: TGTGCCAGCAGCTCAGCAGCCTCCGTTTCCACAGATACGCAGTATTTT.

The chain recombines TRBV15 with TRBJ1-4; 7 bases are a match to TRBD1. Losses at the gene ends were 3 bases for V and 4 bases for J; bases not matched to a gene: 5. The germline V gene has CDR1 LNHNV and CDR2 YYDKDF (reference sequence). The CDR3 runs 15 residues. The chain's CDR3 is CATSSRQGVNEKLFF. CDR3 nucleotides: TGTGCCACCAGCAGTCGACAGGGTGTTAATGAAAAACTGTTTTTT.

The genes are TRBV9 and TRBJ1-3; no reliable D call. Per the germline V gene, CDR1 is SGDLS and CDR2 is YYNGEE. Trimming removed 0 bases from V and 11 bases from J, with 12 bases in between. This CDR3 comprises 13 residues. CDR3 region: CASSVVERAPIYF. CDR3 coding DNA: TGTGCCAGCAGCGTAGTGGAGAGGGCCCCCATATATTTT.

The V gene is TRBV14, the J gene TRBJ2-7, with D uncertain. CDR1 and CDR2 from the germline V gene are SGHDN and FVKESK. The CDR3 has 12 amino acids. The V gene lost 8 bases and the J gene lost 0 bases, with 8 bases spanning the gap. The CDR3 sequence is CASGLSSYEQYF. Here the CDR3 DNA reads TGTGCCAGCGGATTAAGCTCCTACGAGCAGTACTTC.

This chain links TRBV6-2 or TRBV6-3 with TRBJ1-1; D call uncertain. Per the germline V gene, CDR1 is MNHEY and CDR2 is SVGEGT. Deletions cut 6 bases from V and 1 base from J, with 12 bases between. The CDR3 spans 14 residues. CDR3 sequence (DNA): TGTGCCAGCAGGTACCTGCTGTCGAACACTGAAGCTTTCTTT. Its protein is CASRYLLSNTEAFF.